The next 9 T cell receptor beta chains were all read from a single sample in a study of regulatory T cells in long-lasting Graves disease. Building of the TCR beta libraries involved iRepertoire HTBI primers and Arm-PCR of CDR3 regions. A single record per CDR3 protein comes from TCRdb applying MiXCR to the multiplex PCR reads. Of about 530,000 distinct CDR3 sequences listed, approximately 16% are singletons. Time point denoted: newly diagnosed GD, antithyroid drugs for less than 3 months. With RNA extracted from PBMCs as input, the TCR library was made. The same data also contributed to another study, on T cells in Graves' hyperthyroidism and ophthalmopathy.

This material consisted of peripheral blood mononuclear cells (PBMCs), taken at new diagnosis, from a patient treated with antithyroid drugs. These receptors were collected from a woman aged 35-65 years with Graves disease.

This clonotype occurred many times. A junction end diverges from the germline sequence, so it may reflect a read error. J is TRBJ1-5 and V is TRBV5-1; 10 bases agree with TRBD1. The CDR3 totals 14 residues. CDR1 is SGHRS, CDR2 YFSETQ, per germline. The CDR3: CASSSGQGGQPQHF. In DNA, the CDR3 is TGTGCCAGCAGCTCCGGACAGGGGGGCCAGCCCCAGCATTTT. The full variable domain, in which reference TRBV5-1 and TRBJ1-5 provide the parts outside the CDR3, is KAGVTQTPRYLIKTRGQQVTLSCSPISGHRSVSWYQQTPGQGLQFLFEYFSETQRNKGNFPGRFSGRQFSNSRSEMNVSTLELGDSALYLCASSSGQGGQPQHFGDGTRLSIL.

The gene calls are TRBV5-5 and TRBJ1-3, with D possibly being TRBD1 (5 bases). The CDR3 is made up of 15 amino acids. Germline V gene lookup returns CDR1 SGHKS and CDR2 YYEKEE (reference sequence). The V end lost 2 bases, the J end lost 2 bases, and 11 bases lay between the germline ends. The CDR3 nucleotides read TGTGCCAGCAGCTTCGGGACGATGGCTGGAAACACCATATATTTT. Translated: CASSFGTMAGNTIYF.

There are many counts of this clonotype. J is TRBJ2-3 and V is TRBV11-2; TRBD2 agrees at 8 bases. Looked up from germline, CDR1 is SGHAT and CDR2 is FQNNGV. The CDR3 has 17 amino acids. With 3 bases clipped from V and 1 base from J, the junction kept 9 bases outside the gene matches. The CDR3 sequence: CASSFIRTGRGTDTQYF. CDR3 bases: TGTGCCAGCAGCTTTATACGGACCGGGAGGGGCACAGATACGCAGTATTTT.

This clonotype was seen more than once but under ten times. V is TRBV30 and J is TRBJ2-7, with D possibly TRBD2 on 5 matching bases. Looked up from germline, CDR1 is GTSNPN and CDR2 is SVGIG (reference sequence). V shed 3 bases and J shed 3 bases, with 9 bases lying between them. The CDR3 spans 12 residues. The CDR3 DNA sequence: TGTGCCTGGAGCCCGGGAAACTACGAGCAGTACTTC. It specifies CAWSPGNYEQYF.

To note about this clonotype: Only one base separates this from a far larger clonotype, so it likely reflects a read error. V and J are TRBV2 and TRBJ2-1, with D unresolved. The end of the DNA is better explained by TRBJ2-5, so the J call may be wrong. The CDR3 has 15 residues. Germline-derived CDR1 and CDR2 are SNHLY and FYNNEI. The CDR3 spells CASNDPGPRQEAQYF. Here the CDR3 DNA reads TGTGCCAGCAATGACCCGGGCCCAAGGCAAGAGGCCCAGTACTTC.

The chain joins TRBV2 to TRBJ2-2; 9 bases fit TRBD1. Germline CDR1 and CDR2: SNHLY and FYNNEI. CDR3 length: 14 residues. After removal of 8 bases from V and 6 bases from J, the junction contained 7 bases not matched to a gene. DNA of the CDR3: TGTGCCAGCTTGACCGGGACAGGGTCCGGGGAGCTGTTTTTT. Residues: CASLTGTGSGELFF.

The chain joins TRBV5-1 to TRBJ1-4; 9 bases fit TRBD1. From germline, CDR1 is SGHRS and CDR2 YFSETQ. V was pared by 3 bases and J by 5 bases, with 5 bases of the junction left unmatched. This CDR3 spans 15 amino acids. CDR3 sequence: CASSSDGTGNEKLFF. The DNA for the CDR3 is TGCGCCAGCAGCTCCGATGGGACAGGGAATGAAAAACTGTTTTTT.

In its sample, this clonotype was seen many times. V gene TRBV20-1 combines with J gene TRBJ2-7; TRBD2 is a possible D gene (5 bases). The V gene lost 6 bases and the J gene lost 6 bases, with 18 bases spanning the gap. This CDR3 has 13 residues. From germline, CDR1 is DFQATT and CDR2 SNEGSKA (reference sequence). The CDR3 here is CSAEAPGLGEQYF. The DNA of the CDR3 is TGCAGTGCGGAGGCCCCAGGTCTAGGCGAGCAGTACTTC.

This clonotype occurred many times. The J gene is TRBJ1-1, the V gene TRBV11-1; D might be TRBD1 (6 bases). CDR1 and CDR2 (germline): SGHAT, FQDESV (reference sequence). Trimming stripped 5 bases from V and 5 bases from J, with 21 bases between. The CDR3 sequence is 16 residues long. CDR3 protein: CASSPRLGGRGTEAFF. CDR3 DNA: TGTGCCAGCAGCCCCCGATTAGGGGGGCGCGGAACTGAAGCTTTCTTT.